The 28 T cell receptor beta chains below were found in one sample sequenced in a study of early T cells in non-severe SARS-CoV-2 infection (dated by TCRdb to the early 2020s). Receptor libraries were prepared by 5' RACE. The instrument given in TCRdb is NextSeq 500. TCRdb reworked the public reads: Q25 trimming with fastp, MiXCR clone assembly, productive beta chains retained. Rows with one shared CDR3 protein collapse into an entry with the most common genes and DNA. The sample data list more than 55,000 distinct CDR3 sequences, and roughly 13% of these were observed just once. Approximately 4.8% of the sample lies in the top ten. Sequenced sample: whole blood. These TCRs come from an adult who was a healthcare worker with PCR-confirmed SARS-CoV-2 infection or an uninfected control (not recorded which).

This clonotype was counted ten times or more. The DNA for the CDR3 is TGTGCCAGCATACCCTTGGATGGGTGGCCCGAAGCTTTCTTT. Its protein is CASIPLDGWPEAFF. The chain is built from TRBV6-2 or TRBV6-3 and TRBJ1-1; D is ambiguous. The length of the CDR3 is 14 residues. Trimming shortened V by 7 bases and J by 8 bases, and 20 bases separated the two germline ends. The V gene's germline CDR1 is MNHEY and CDR2 SVGEGT.

This clonotype was observed at least ten times. The rearrangement joins TRBV20-1 to TRBJ2-2; possibly TRBD2 for D (6 bases). Germline loops: CDR1 DFQATT, CDR2 SNEGSKA (reference sequence). Trimming removed 6 bases from V and 2 bases from J, with 10 bases in between. There are 13 residues in the CDR3. DNA of the CDR3: TGCAGTGCGGAGGGGACCAACACCGGGGAGCTGTTTTTT. It specifies CSAEGTNTGELFF.

Ten or more counts support this clonotype. V is TRBV25-1 and J is TRBJ2-3, with TRBD2 as a possible D gene (5 bases). This CDR3 contains 14 residues. Trimming shortened V by 2 bases and J by 6 bases, and 12 bases separated the two germline ends. The germline V gene has CDR1 MGHDK and CDR2 SYGVNS. CDR3 amino acids: CASSERSGGDTQYF. In nucleotides, the CDR3 is TGTGCCAGCAGTGAACGGTCCGGCGGGGATACGCAGTATTTT.

This clonotype was picked up many times. The chain combines TRBV5-5 with TRBJ1-2, with TRBD1 identical over 8 bases. Germline values: CDR1 SGHKS, CDR2 YYEKEE (reference sequence). The CDR3 covers 13 residues. V was clipped by 4 bases and J by 4 bases; unmatched bases: 3. CDR3 in amino acids: CASSRGTGYGYTF. The DNA of the CDR3 is TGTGCCAGCAGCCGCGGGACAGGCTATGGCTACACCTTC. The variable domain in full, with the rest retrieved from reference TRBV5-5 and TRBJ1-2, is DAGVTQSPTHLIKTRGQQVTLRCSPISGHKSVSWYQQVLGQGPQFIFQYYEKEERGRGNFPDRFSARQFPNYSSELNVNALLLGDSALYLCASSRGTGYGYTFGSGTRLTVV.

The V gene is TRBV23-1, the J gene TRBJ2-7; D tentatively reads TRBD1 or TRBD2 (5 bases each). TRBV23-1 belongs to the ORF category, with a function that is uncertain. The CDR3 sequence is 12 residues long. V lost 4 bases, J lost 3 bases, and 7 bases lay in between. The CDR3 region has the DNA TGCGCCAGCAGTCGGGGGAACTACGAGCAGTACTTC. Translated: CASSRGNYEQYF.

There are many counts of this clonotype. This rearrangement joins TRBV18 to TRBJ1-2; possible D gene TRBD1, 5 bases. This CDR3 has 14 amino acids. Germline-derived CDR1 and CDR2 are KGHSH and LQKENI. Between the trimmed V and J ends, which lost 6 bases and 2 bases, there was a span of 13 bases. CDR3 nucleotide sequence: TGTGCCAGCTCTACTACAGGAGGGAACTATGGCTACACCTTC. Amino acids: CASSTTGGNYGYTF.

V usage is TRBV27 and J usage is TRBJ2-7, with 10 positions matching TRBD1. Germline-derived CDR1 and CDR2 are MNHEY and SMNVEV (reference sequence). V gave up 6 bases and J gave up 3 bases; unmatched junction bases: 8. The CDR3 has 15 residues. CDR3 bases: TGTGCCAGCAGCCTTCGCTGGGACAGGGGCTACGAGCAGTACTTC. Its protein is CASSLRWDRGYEQYF.

This clonotype was recorded a few times. The gene calls are TRBV29-1 and TRBJ1-1, with D unclear. This CDR3 region has 13 residues. Deletions cut 6 bases from V and 0 bases from J, with 11 bases between. Germline V gene sequence: CDR1 SQVTM, CDR2 ANQGSEA. This chain's CDR3 is CSVVQQMNTEAFF. Written as DNA, the CDR3 is TGCAGCGTCGTACAGCAAATGAACACTGAAGCTTTCTTT. Based on the CDR3 plus reference TRBV29-1 and TRBJ1-1, the full variable domain is SAVISQKPSRDICQRGTSLTIQCQVDSQVTMMFWYRQQPGQSLTLIATANQGSEATYESGFVIDKFPISRPNLTFSTLTVSNMSPEDSSIYLCSVVQQMNTEAFFGQGTRLTVV.

The rearrangement uses TRBV5-6 and TRBJ2-4; D is unclear. This CDR3 spans 13 amino acids. Germline CDR1 reads SGHDT; CDR2 reads YYEEEE. V lost 6 bases to trimming and J lost 1 base, with 8 bases between them. Here the CDR3 DNA reads TGTGCCAGCACCATCGCGGCCAAAAACATTCAGTACTTC. The encoded protein is CASTIAAKNIQYF.

A few counts support this clonotype. The chain recombines TRBV27 with TRBJ2-1, with TRBD2 matching over 12 bases. The V segment lost 8 bases and the J segment 6 bases; nucleotides outside the gene matches: 8. Looked up from germline, CDR1 is MNHEY and CDR2 is SMNVEV (reference sequence). The CDR3 is made up of 15 amino acids. Here the CDR3 reads CASQGASGGANEQFF. In nucleotides, the CDR3 is TGTGCCAGCCAAGGGGCTAGCGGGGGGGCCAATGAGCAGTTCTTC.

The table lists this clonotype with many counts. The V and J genes are TRBV28 and TRBJ2-3; 14 nucleotides align to TRBD2. Germline CDR1 reads MDHEN; CDR2 reads SYDVKM. V lost 10 bases, J lost 1 base, and 7 bases stayed unmatched. CDR3 length: 16 residues. The CDR3 loop is CATGGLAGAGTDTQYF. The CDR3 nucleotides are TGTGCCACCGGGGGACTAGCGGGGGCCGGCACAGATACGCAGTATTTT.

The genes are TRBV20-1 and TRBJ1-4; a weak D match, TRBD1 (5 bases). The germline V and J ends were trimmed by 4 bases and 7 bases, with 10 bases remaining between them. Germline CDR1 reads DFQATT; CDR2 reads SNEGSKA (reference sequence). CDR3 length: 12 residues. The DNA for the CDR3 is TGCAGTGCTAAGGGGACGGGTGAAAAACTGTTTTTT. It encodes CSAKGTGEKLFF.

In this sample, this clonotype turned up many times. The rearrangement joins TRBV29-1 to TRBJ2-2, with 9 bases fitting TRBD1. This CDR3 is 16 amino acids long. CDR1 is SQVTM and CDR2 is ANQGSEA in the germline V gene. Trimming removed 6 bases from V and 1 base from J; junction bases left unmatched: 9. The CDR3 reads CSVVDTGQGNTGELFF. CDR3 DNA: TGCAGCGTAGTAGACACGGGACAGGGGAACACCGGGGAGCTGTTTTTT.

The chain carries TRBV18 and TRBJ2-2; 7 positions agree with TRBD2. The CDR3 length is 17 residues. V shed 2 bases and J 8 bases; nucleotides not matched to a gene: 14. Germline CDR1 KGHSH, CDR2 LQKENI. This CDR3 is CASSPGSGARGFGELFF. CDR3 in DNA: TGTGCCAGCTCACCAGGCAGCGGGGCCCGCGGATTTGGGGAGCTGTTTTTT.

This clonotype was counted at least ten times. This sequence joins TRBV11-2 and TRBJ2-2, with TRBD1 as a possible D gene (6 bases). From germline, CDR1 is SGHAT and CDR2 FQNNGV. The V and J ends lost 5 bases and 3 bases respectively, with 13 bases between them. This CDR3 is 15 amino acids long. The CDR3 DNA reads TGTGCCAGCAGCCCGACAGGTTTGGACACCGGGGAGCTGTTTTTT. Translated, it gives CASSPTGLDTGELFF.

In this sample, this clonotype turned up many times. The CDR3 reads CATSRGGMNTEAFF. The CDR3, as DNA: TGTGCCACCAGCAGGGGAGGGATGAACACTGAAGCTTTCTTT. The gene calls are TRBV15 and TRBJ1-1; no definite D call. CDR1 is LNHNV and CDR2 is YYDKDF in the germline V gene (reference sequence). V was cut by 3 bases and J by 0 bases, with 8 bases left in between. CDR3 size: 14 residues.

This clonotype was seen many times. The gene calls are TRBV6-5 and TRBJ2-3, with 7 bases aligning to TRBD2. The J segment lost 4 bases and the V segment lost 0 bases, leaving 4 bases of the junction unmatched. Germline CDR1 and CDR2: MNHEY and SVGAGI. The CDR3 length is 15 residues. CDR3 nucleotide sequence: TGTGCCAGCAGTTACTCGGGGGGGGTCGCAGATACGCAGTATTTT. This translates into CASSYSGGVADTQYF.

V gene TRBV12-3 or TRBV12-4 combines with J gene TRBJ2-7; either TRBD1 or TRBD2 may supply D (7 bases each). V lost 3 bases, J lost 7 bases, and 13 bases lay in between. CDR3 length: 13 amino acids. As DNA, the CDR3 is TGTGCCAGCAGTTTGTCAGGGGGGGGAGAGCAGTACTTC. Translation gives CASSLSGGGEQYF.

This chain connects TRBV4-3 to TRBJ2-5, with 8 bases lining up with TRBD2. V lost 2 bases, J lost 4 bases, and 3 bases stayed unmatched. Germline assignment: CDR1 LGHNA and CDR2 YSLEER. CDR3 length: 14 amino acids. CDR3 nucleotide sequence: TGCGCCAGCAGCCAACTCGCGGGGGGAGAGACCCAGTACTTC. Its translation is CASSQLAGGETQYF.

This chain joins TRBV5-1 and TRBJ2-3; D not certain. V lost 0 bases, J lost 3 bases, and 14 bases lay in between. The CDR3 contains 16 residues. CDR1 is SGHRS, CDR2 YFSETQ, per germline. As DNA, the CDR3 is TGCGCCAGCAGCTTGGAAGGGCGGTGGGGTACAGATACGCAGTATTTT. Protein: CASSLEGRWGTDTQYF.

This clonotype was seen many times. The chain combines TRBV20-1 with TRBJ2-7; 10 positions match TRBD1. The CDR3 is 14 amino acids. Germline CDR1 reads DFQATT; CDR2 reads SNEGSKA (reference sequence). Trimming took 3 bases from V and 3 from J; bases not matched to a gene: 5. The CDR3 coding sequence is TGCAGTGCTAGCGCCGGGACAGGGGACTACGAGCAGTACTTC. This codes for CSASAGTGDYEQYF.

The chain joins TRBV29-1 to TRBJ2-6; TRBD1 agrees at 8 bases. V trimming: 6 bases; J trimming: 0 bases; junction bases outside the gene matches: 10. Germline values: CDR1 SQVTM, CDR2 ANQGSEA. The CDR3 length is 17 residues. The CDR3 loop is CSVVTGQGFSGANVLTF. The CDR3 nucleotides are TGCAGCGTCGTCACCGGACAGGGTTTCTCTGGGGCCAACGTCCTGACTTTC.

This clonotype came up a few times. The chain has TRBV3-1 and TRBJ2-3; the D is unclear. Germline V gene data show CDR1 as LGHDT and CDR2 as YNNKEL (reference sequence). V shed 1 base and J shed 5 bases, with 4 bases lying between them. The CDR3 length is 12 residues. The CDR3 DNA reads as TGTGCCAGCAGCCAAGGGGGAGATACGCAGTATTTT. As protein: CASSQGGDTQYF.

This clonotype came up many times. This chain joins TRBV7-9 and TRBJ2-2; D not resolved. The V gene lost 5 bases and the J gene lost 0 bases, with 10 bases spanning the gap. The CDR3 runs 15 residues. CDR1 is SEHNR and CDR2 is FQNEAQ in the germline V gene (reference sequence). CDR3 protein: CASSPTGTNTGELFF. The CDR3 nucleotides read TGTGCCAGCAGCCCAACGGGTACGAACACCGGGGAGCTGTTTTTT.

As for this clonotype: This may arise from a read error, as a much more abundant clone is one base away. The V gene is TRBV4-1, the J gene TRBJ2-2; no clear D gene. CDR3 size: 15 residues. V was shortened by 0 bases and J by 5 bases, with 10 bases between the two germline ends. Looked up from germline, CDR1 is MGHRA and CDR2 is YSYEKL. In DNA, the CDR3 is TGCGCCAGCAGCCAAGAACACATGGGTACCGGGGAGCTGTTTTTT. It is translated as CASSQEHMGTGELFF.

This clonotype showed up many times. The chain couples TRBV6-4 to TRBJ1-5; 8 bases align to TRBD1. The trim removed 3 bases at V and 6 bases at J, leaving 7 bases unmatched. This CDR3 comprises 15 residues. From germline, CDR1 is MRHNA and CDR2 SNTAGT. In DNA form, the CDR3 reads TGTGCCAGCAGTGATACGGACAGGGAAGGTCAGCCCCAGCATTTT. Its translation: CASSDTDREGQPQHF.

This clonotype occurred a few times. V gene TRBV10-3 combines with J gene TRBJ2-3, with a possible D match to TRBD1 (7 bases). The CDR3 consists of 16 residues. Trimming shortened V by 6 bases and J by 3 bases, and 19 bases separated the two germline ends. CDR1 is ENHRY and CDR2 is SYGVKD in the germline V gene. The CDR3 loop is CAIRPSGGRGTDTQYF. The CDR3 DNA is TGTGCCATCAGGCCCTCCGGGGGCAGGGGGACAGATACGCAGTATTTT.

This clonotype has at least ten counts. This chain uses TRBV6-2 or TRBV6-3 with TRBJ2-6; D remains ambiguous. The CDR3 loop spans 14 amino acids. Germline CDR1 and CDR2: MNHEY and SVGEGT. Trimming took 9 bases from V and 1 from J, leaving 10 bases between them. CDR3 DNA: TGTGCCAGTCAGTTAGGGTCTGGGGCCAACGTCCTGACTTTC. Translated: CASQLGSGANVLTF.